The 28 T cell receptor beta chains listed next were all sequenced from one sample in a study of CD4 and CD8 cells across lung adenocarcinoma regions. TCRdb reprocessed the PCR reads with MiXCR, giving one entry per CDR3 protein. The sample lists around 6,800 distinct CDR3 sequences, under 70% occurring once. Sequenced: CD8+ T cells from the center of a lung tumor. These TCRs come from a male donor with lung adenocarcinoma. The CD4 and CD8 labels of this study may be unreliable.

The genes are TRBV5-1 and TRBJ2-7; 11 bases align to TRBD2. The trim removed 2 bases at V and 7 bases at J, leaving 17 bases unmatched. The length of the CDR3 is 18 residues. Germline CDR1 SGHRS, CDR2 YFSETQ. The CDR3 DNA follows: TGCGCCAGCAGCTTTGCTAACCCTAGCGGGAGGACGCAGGGGGAGCAGTACTTC. Translation: CASSFANPSGRTQGEQYF.

This clonotype has just one count. The chain combines TRBV12-3 or TRBV12-4 with TRBJ2-1; 11 bases fit TRBD1. The J call is in doubt because the DNA end fits TRBJ2-7 better. The CDR3 runs 16 residues. Here the CDR3 DNA reads TGTGCCAGCAGCTACTCCCCGGGACAGGGGGCCTACGAGCAGTACTTC. This encodes CASSYSPGQGAYEQYF.

This clonotype is categorized as medium-sized. CDR3 DNA: TGTGCCAGCAGTTTATCATACGGGACAGGGGTACGCAATGAGCAGTTCTTC. It yields the protein CASSLSYGTGVRNEQFF. The chain is built from TRBV27 and TRBJ2-1; 10 bases align to TRBD1. Per the germline V gene, CDR1 is MNHEY and CDR2 is SMNVEV (reference sequence). This CDR3 spans 17 amino acids. Unmatched junction bases numbered 8, after V lost 0 bases and J lost 6 bases.

In this sample, this clonotype turned up many times. V and J are TRBV6-1 and TRBJ2-1; 7 bases line up with TRBD1. Germline V lookup: CDR1 MNHNS, CDR2 SASEGT. CDR3 length equals 15 residues. With V trimmed by 3 bases and J by 4 bases, 6 bases remained unmatched. CDR3 sequence reads: CASSDWAGGYNEQFF. The CDR3 bases are TGTGCCAGCAGTGATTGGGCAGGGGGTTACAATGAGCAGTTCTTC.

The gene calls are TRBV6-4 and TRBJ2-1; 10 bases are a match to TRBD2. Germline V gene sequence: CDR1 MRHNA, CDR2 SNTAGT. After removal of 0 bases from V and 7 bases from J, the junction contained 0 bases not matched to a gene. This CDR3 comprises 14 residues. CDR3 in amino acids: CASSDSTSGNEQFF. CDR3 nucleotide sequence: TGTGCCAGCAGTGACTCGACTAGCGGGAATGAGCAGTTCTTC.

The chain couples TRBV7-9 to TRBJ2-1; 7 nucleotides line up with TRBD2. Germline assignment: CDR1 SEHNR and CDR2 FQNEAQ (reference sequence). The CDR3 spans 15 residues. After removal of 0 bases from V and 8 bases from J, the junction contained 7 bases not matched to a gene. CDR3 in DNA: TGTGCCAGCAGCTTAGCGGGAGGGCCTCTCGATGAGCAGTTCTTC. Its protein is CASSLAGGPLDEQFF.

The chain uses TRBV6-1 and TRBJ2-3, with D perhaps assigned TRBD1 or TRBD2 (5 bases each). Germline V lookup: CDR1 MNHNS, CDR2 SASEGT. This CDR3 has 14 residues. Trimming took 6 bases from V and 3 from J, leaving 13 bases between them. The CDR3 sequence is CASSQTWGTDTQYF. The CDR3 coding sequence is TGTGCCAGCAGCCAAACTTGGGGGACAGATACGCAGTATTTT.

A word on this clonotype: The CDR3 does not end in the conserved phenylalanine or tryptophan, so this is likely a read error. The DNA is omitted, as the CDR3 cannot be located on it reliably, and the CDR3 follows TCRdb's listing. This chain uses TRBV27 with TRBJ2-5; the D call TRBD1 from the table was never checked on the DNA. Including both end residues, the CDR3 is 13 amino acids long. Germline V CDR1 and CDR2: MNHEY, SMNVEV (reference sequence). CDR3 sequence: CASRGRGRESWFL.

CDR3 in DNA: TGCGCCAGCCGAATTCAATCGAACACTGAAGCTTTCTTT. This sequence encodes CASRIQSNTEAFF. The chain is built from TRBV10-2 and TRBJ1-1; no reliable D call. Germline CDR1 is WSHSY and CDR2 is SAAADI. The CDR3 contains 13 residues. Between the trimmed V and J ends, which lost 8 bases and 1 base, there was a span of 11 bases.

The chain joins TRBV12-3 or TRBV12-4 to TRBJ2-5, with D possibly matching TRBD2 (5 bases). The J call is in doubt because the DNA end fits TRBJ2-1 better. CDR3 size: 15 residues. Here the CDR3 reads CASTPSGAVYNEQFF. CDR3 in DNA: TGTGCCAGCACTCCGAGCGGAGCGGTGTACAATGAGCAGTTCTTC.

This clonotype is judged medium-sized (0.01 to 0.1%). V and J are TRBV11-3 and TRBJ2-3; no reliable D call. The CDR3 spans 13 residues. Trimming shortened V by 3 bases and J by 1 base, and 5 bases separated the two germline ends. CDR1 and CDR2 from the germline V gene are SGHNT and YENEEA. The CDR3 loop reads CASSFRGTDTQYF. CDR3 bases: TGTGCCAGCAGCTTTAGGGGCACAGATACGCAGTATTTT.

The table lists this clonotype with a count of one. The conserved closing phenylalanine or tryptophan is absent in this CDR3, likely reflecting a read error. J is TRBJ2-5 and V is TRBV27, with TRBD1 as a possible D gene (5 bases). This CDR3 is 13 amino acids long. V lost 5 bases, J lost 7 bases, and 14 bases lay in between. Per the germline V gene, CDR1 is MNHEY and CDR2 is SMNVEV (reference sequence). In DNA form, the CDR3 reads TGTGCCAGCAGTGGTAGGGTGACAGCGACCCAGTACTCG. Residues: CASSGRVTATQYS.

V and J are TRBV27 and TRBJ2-5, with D perhaps TRBD1 or TRBD2 (5 bases each). The V end lost 8 bases, the J end lost 4 bases, and 17 bases lay between the germline ends. CDR1 is MNHEY, CDR2 SMNVEV, per germline (reference sequence). The CDR3 is 14 amino acids. DNA of the CDR3: TGTGCCAGCGCTCGGGGCGTGGGGCCAGAGACCCAGTACTTC. Protein sequence: CASARGVGPETQYF.

The rearrangement joins TRBV4-2 to TRBJ2-5, with 7 bases identical to TRBD2. Losses at the gene ends were 6 bases for V and 1 base for J; bases not matched to a gene: 8. CDR1 LGHNA and CDR2 YNFKEQ come from the germline V gene. The CDR3 has 15 residues. The CDR3 loop is CASSPASGPQETQYF. CDR3 nucleotides: TGTGCCAGCAGTCCGGCTAGCGGCCCCCAAGAGACCCAGTACTTC.

The chain couples TRBV10-2 to TRBJ2-1; 8 nucleotides match TRBD2. The germline V gene encodes CDR1 WSHSY and CDR2 SAAADI. The junction had 3 bases not matched to a gene; V was cut back by 0 bases and J by 5 bases. The CDR3 loop spans 15 amino acids. The CDR3 reads CASSESGLANNEQFF. The CDR3 bases are TGCGCCAGCAGTGAGTCTGGACTAGCAAACAATGAGCAGTTCTTC.

In the case of this clonotype: One end of the junction does not line up with germline, which may come from a read error. The V call is TRBV6-1, the J call TRBJ2-3; D may match TRBD1 or TRBD2 (7 bases each). Near its end, the DNA agrees better with TRBJ2-5, so the J call may be wrong. Per germline, CDR1 MNHNS and CDR2 SASEGT. The CDR3 is 14 residues long. The CDR3 DNA follows: TGTGCCGGCAGGGGGGGCCGGGCCCCCGAGCCCCAGTACTTC. Translation: CAGRGGRAPEPQYF.

The V and J genes are TRBV6-5 and TRBJ2-1; TRBD1 agrees at 7 bases. The germline CDR1 and CDR2 sequences are MNHEY and SVGAGI. Losses at the gene ends were 2 bases for V and 5 bases for J; bases not matched to a gene: 9. There are 16 residues in the CDR3. The CDR3 DNA sequence: TGTGCCAGCAGTTACGGCTGGGACAGTGCCGACAATGAGCAGTTCTTC. It is translated as CASSYGWDSADNEQFF.

This CDR3 reads CASSVTAGQNNEQFF. DNA for the CDR3: TGTGCCAGCAGTGTCACGGCGGGACAAAACAATGAGCAGTTCTTC. The V gene is TRBV6-4, the J gene TRBJ2-1; D possibly uses TRBD1 or TRBD2 (6 bases each). Trimming stripped 4 bases from V and 5 bases from J, with 15 bases between. The CDR3 loop spans 15 amino acids. The V gene's germline CDR1 is MRHNA and CDR2 SNTAGT.

The CDR3 region is CASNGQGLKTQYF. In DNA form, the CDR3 reads TGTGCCAGCAACGGACAGGGGCTGAAGACCCAGTACTTC. This chain links TRBV6-1 with TRBJ2-3; 9 positions match TRBD1. The J call could be wrong; TRBJ2-5 is a better fit for the DNA end. The germline gives CDR1 MNHNS, CDR2 SASEGT. The CDR3 length is 13 residues.

This rearrangement joins TRBV12-3 or TRBV12-4 to TRBJ2-1; TRBD2 might be the D (6 bases). Trimming shortened V by 4 bases and J by 8 bases, and 21 bases separated the two germline ends. CDR3 size: 16 residues. DNA of the CDR3: TGTGCCAGCAGTTCGGAGGAGGCCGGGAGTGGGGATGAGCAGTTCTTC. Translation: CASSSEEAGSGDEQFF.

The gene calls are TRBV7-2 and TRBJ2-3, with 13 bases that match TRBD2. With V trimmed by 7 bases and J by 3 bases, 4 bases remained unmatched. Germline CDR1 is SGHTA and CDR2 is FQGNSA. The CDR3 has 15 amino acids. CDR3 sequence reads: CASNPGLAGTDTQYF. The CDR3 nucleotides are TGTGCCAGCAACCCGGGACTAGCGGGAACAGATACGCAGTATTTT.

Points on this clonotype: One junction end disagrees with the germline gene, perhaps due to a read error. The V call is TRBV6-4, the J call TRBJ2-3, with 9 bases fitting TRBD2. This CDR3 spans 16 amino acids. Per the germline V gene, CDR1 is MRHNA and CDR2 is SNTAGT. CDR3 bases: TGTGCCAGCGGGGGGGGCGGGGGGGCTAGCCCAGAGACGCAGTATTTT. Encoded protein: CASGGGGGASPETQYF.

The V call is TRBV6-5, the J call TRBJ2-3; D is perhaps TRBD1 (5 bases). The CDR3 has 18 residues. The germline V and J ends were trimmed by 1 base and 4 bases, with 21 bases remaining between them. Germline assignment: CDR1 MNHEY and CDR2 SVGAGI. The CDR3 DNA follows: TGTGCCAGCAGTTACTATTCTCGCGGACATAAAGCTTCAGATACGCAGTATTTT. Protein product: CASSYYSRGHKASDTQYF.

The chain uses TRBV28 and TRBJ1-2; 7 positions match TRBD1. The CDR3 runs to 13 residues. CDR1 and CDR2 (germline): MDHEN, SYDVKM. V was pared by 6 bases and J by 2 bases, with 3 bases of the junction left unmatched. The CDR3 loop reads CASRPTGNYGYTF. CDR3 DNA sequence: TGTGCCAGCAGGCCGACAGGGAACTATGGCTACACCTTC.

Turning to this clonotype: One end of the junction is discordant with germline, which a read error may explain. V usage is TRBV6-1 and J usage is TRBJ2-1; maybe TRBD2 (5 bases). CDR1 is MNHNS and CDR2 is SASEGT in the germline V gene. The CDR3 length is 17 residues. This chain's CDR3 is CASSQGLEGASYNAQFF. DNA for the CDR3: TGTGCCAGCAGCCAAGGGCTAGAGGGAGCGAGTTACAATGCGCAGTTTTTC.

The chain is built from TRBV10-1 and TRBJ1-2; perhaps TRBD1 as D (5 bases). The CDR3 has 13 amino acids. CDR1 and CDR2 (germline): WNHNN, SYGVQD (reference sequence). Trimming took 3 bases from V and 6 from J, leaving 11 bases between them. This chain's CDR3 is CASSDSGTDGYTF. As DNA, the CDR3 is TGCGCCAGCAGTGATTCCGGGACCGATGGCTACACCTTC.

V and J are TRBV10-3 and TRBJ2-1, with a weak D call TRBD1 (5 bases). The J call is in doubt because the DNA end fits TRBJ2-7 better. This CDR3 is 13 amino acids long. Germline CDR1 reads ENHRY; CDR2 reads SYGVKD. The CDR3 loop reads CAISEADSTEQYF. Here the CDR3 DNA reads TGTGCCATCAGTGAGGCCGACAGTACGGAGCAGTACTTC.

Comment on this clonotype: One junction end does not reproduce the germline sequence, and a read error may be involved. CDR3 loop: CASGRGSGSEDTQYF. CDR3 bases: TGTGCCAGCGGTCGGGGGAGCGGGAGCGAAGATACGCAGTATTTC. This rearrangement joins TRBV6-1 to TRBJ2-3, with TRBD2 matching 8 bases. CDR3 length equals 15 residues. Germline-derived CDR1 and CDR2 are MNHNS and SASEGT.